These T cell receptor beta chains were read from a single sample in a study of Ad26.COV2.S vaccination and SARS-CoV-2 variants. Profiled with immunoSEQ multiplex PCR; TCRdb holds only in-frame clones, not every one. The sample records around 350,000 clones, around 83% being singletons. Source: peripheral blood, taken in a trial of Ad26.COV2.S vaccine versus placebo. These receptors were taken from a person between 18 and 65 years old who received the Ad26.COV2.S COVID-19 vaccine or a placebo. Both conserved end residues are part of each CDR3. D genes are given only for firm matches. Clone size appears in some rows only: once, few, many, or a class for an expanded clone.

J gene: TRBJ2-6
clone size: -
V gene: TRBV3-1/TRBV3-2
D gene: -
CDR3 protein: CASSQEIRWPGANVLTF
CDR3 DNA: TGTGCCAGCAGCCAAGAAATCAGGTGGCCTGGGGCCAACGTCCTGACTTTC

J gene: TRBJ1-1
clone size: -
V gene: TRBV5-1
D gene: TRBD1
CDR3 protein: CASSPTGTARTEAFF
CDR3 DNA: TGCGCCAGCAGCCCGACCGGGACAGCGAGAACTGAAGCTTTCTTT

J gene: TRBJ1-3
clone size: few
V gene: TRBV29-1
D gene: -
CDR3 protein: CSVVWTGNTIYF
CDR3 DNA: TGCAGCGTTGTTTGGACTGGAAACACCATATATTTT

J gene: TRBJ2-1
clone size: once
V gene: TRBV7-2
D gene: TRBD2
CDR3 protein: CASSFRASGDNEQFF
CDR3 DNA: TGTGCCAGCAGCTTTAGGGCTAGCGGGGACAATGAGCAGTTCTTC

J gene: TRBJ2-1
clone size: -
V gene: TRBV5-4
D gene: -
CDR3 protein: CASSFFSGGATEQFF
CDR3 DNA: TGTGCCAGCAGCTTTTTTAGTGGGGGGGCTACTGAGCAGTTCTTC

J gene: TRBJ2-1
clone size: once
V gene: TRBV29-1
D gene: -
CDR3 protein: CSVEDRSSYNEQFF
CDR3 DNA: TGCAGCGTTGAAGACAGGAGCTCCTACAATGAGCAGTTCTTC

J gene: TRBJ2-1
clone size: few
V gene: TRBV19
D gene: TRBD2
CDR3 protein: CASRIASGGDRYEQFF
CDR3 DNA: TGTGCCAGTAGAATCGCCAGCGGGGGGGACCGATATGAGCAGTTCTTC

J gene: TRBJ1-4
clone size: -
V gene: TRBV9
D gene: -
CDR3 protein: CASGSGQRNEKLFF
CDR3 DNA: TGTGCCAGCGGGTCCGGACAGCGTAATGAAAAACTGTTTTTT

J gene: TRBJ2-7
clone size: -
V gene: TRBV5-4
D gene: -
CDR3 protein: CASSLTGHDEQYF
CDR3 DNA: TGTGCCAGCAGCTTGACAGGGCATGACGAGCAGTACTTC

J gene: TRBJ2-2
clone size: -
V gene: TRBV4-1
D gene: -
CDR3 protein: CASSQAQGTGELFF
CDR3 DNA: TGCGCCAGCAGCCAAGCTCAGGGGACCGGGGAGCTGTTTTTT

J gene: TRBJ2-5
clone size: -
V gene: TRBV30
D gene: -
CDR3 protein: CAWRGDLGETQYF
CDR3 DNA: TGTGCCTGGAGGGGGGACTTGGGAGAGACCCAGTACTTC

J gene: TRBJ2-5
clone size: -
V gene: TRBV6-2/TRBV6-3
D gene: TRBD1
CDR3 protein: CASSYLAGTGMTETQYF
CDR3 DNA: TGTGCCAGCAGTTATCTGGCTGGGACAGGGATGACAGAGACCCAGTACTTC

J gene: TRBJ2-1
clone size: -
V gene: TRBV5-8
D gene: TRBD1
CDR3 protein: CASSSGQSSSYNEQFF
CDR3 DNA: TGTGCCAGCAGCTCGGGACAGTCGAGCTCCTACAATGAGCAGTTCTTC

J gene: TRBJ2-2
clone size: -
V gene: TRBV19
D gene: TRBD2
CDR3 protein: CASNPTSGRVGELFF
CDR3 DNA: TGTGCCAGTAACCCAACTAGCGGGAGGGTCGGGGAGCTGTTTTTT

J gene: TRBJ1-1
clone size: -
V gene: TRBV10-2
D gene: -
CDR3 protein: CASSGLDTEAFF
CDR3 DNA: TGCGCCAGCAGTGGGCTGGACACTGAAGCTTTCTTT

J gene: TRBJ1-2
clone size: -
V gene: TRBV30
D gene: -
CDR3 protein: CAWRPLTGYQGYGYTF
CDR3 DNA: TGTGCCTGGAGACCTCTAACAGGCTACCAAGGGTATGGCTACACCTTC

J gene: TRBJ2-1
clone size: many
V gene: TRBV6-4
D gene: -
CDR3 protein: CASSDGDPNEQFF
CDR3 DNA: TGTGCCAGCAGTGACGGGGACCCCAATGAGCAGTTCTTC

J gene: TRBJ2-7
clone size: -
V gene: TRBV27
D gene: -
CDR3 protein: CASSLSRGGARYEQYF
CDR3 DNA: TGTGCCAGCAGTTTATCGAGGGGGGGCGCAAGGTACGAGCAGTACTTC

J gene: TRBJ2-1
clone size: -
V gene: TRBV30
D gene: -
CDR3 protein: CAWSEGRGEQFF
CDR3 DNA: TGTGCCTGGAGTGAGGGGCGAGGTGAGCAGTTCTTC

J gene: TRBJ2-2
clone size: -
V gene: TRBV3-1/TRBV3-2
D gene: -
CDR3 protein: CASSQELGGGELFF
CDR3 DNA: TGTGCCAGCAGCCAAGAGTTGGGGGGCGGGGAGCTGTTTTTT

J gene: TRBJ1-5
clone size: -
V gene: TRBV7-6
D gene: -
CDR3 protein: CASSPSGSWSKGQPQHF
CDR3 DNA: TGTGCCAGCAGCCCGTCTGGATCGTGGTCCAAAGGTCAGCCCCAGCATTTT

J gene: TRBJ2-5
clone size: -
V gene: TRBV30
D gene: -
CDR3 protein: CAWSVLFKETQYF
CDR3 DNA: TGTGCCTGGAGTGTACTGTTTAAAGAGACCCAGTACTTC

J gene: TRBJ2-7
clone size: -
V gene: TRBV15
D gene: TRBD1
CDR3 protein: CATSRAGTGLSYEQYF
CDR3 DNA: TGTGCCACCAGCAGAGCTGGGACAGGGCTCTCCTACGAGCAGTACTTC

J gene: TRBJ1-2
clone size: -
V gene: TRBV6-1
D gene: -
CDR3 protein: CASSEFITGNYGYTF
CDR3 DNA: TGTGCCAGCAGTGAATTCATTACAGGGAACTATGGCTACACCTTC

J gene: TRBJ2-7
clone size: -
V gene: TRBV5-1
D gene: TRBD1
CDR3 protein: CASRTGTGLYEQYF
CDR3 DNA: TGCGCCAGCAGGACCGGGACAGGTCTCTACGAGCAGTACTTC

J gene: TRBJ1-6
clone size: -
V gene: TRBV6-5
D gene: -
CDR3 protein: CASSRTSYNSPLHF
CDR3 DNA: TGTGCCAGCAGTCGGACGTCCTATAATTCACCCCTCCACTTT